A selection of T cell receptor beta chains follows, all from one sample in a study of blood T cell repertoires in COVID-19. Using immunoSEQ multiplex PCR, the repertoire was profiled, and TCRdb retains in-frame clones only, with some absent. The sample holds 80,000 to 100,000 clones, roughly 86% seen once. The specimen sequenced was peripheral blood. The receptors here all came from a man over 45 with acute or convalescent COVID-19. Both conserved end residues are part of each CDR3. Each record gives: D gene, J gene, clone size, V gene, CDR3 protein, CDR3 DNA. D genes are given only for firm matches. For some rows the clone size is stated as once, few or many, or as a class when expanded; others skip it.

d_call: TRBD2
j_call: TRBJ2-3
clone_size: .
v_call: TRBV27
cdr3_aa: CASSFERTSASTQYF
cdr3_nt: TGTGCCAGCAGTTTCGAGCGTACTAGCGCCAGTACGCAGTATTTT

d_call: .
j_call: TRBJ2-3
clone_size: .
v_call: TRBV18
cdr3_aa: CASSERTTSTDTQYF
cdr3_nt: TGTGCCAGCTCAGAGCGGACTACTAGCACAGATACGCAGTATTTT

d_call: TRBD2
j_call: TRBJ2-1
clone_size: .
v_call: TRBV27
cdr3_aa: CASSSSLPAGVVDEQFF
cdr3_nt: TGTGCCAGCAGTTCCAGTTTGCCAGCGGGAGTTGTAGATGAGCAGTTCTTC

d_call: TRBD1
j_call: TRBJ2-1
clone_size: .
v_call: TRBV5-1
cdr3_aa: CASSPPGQGADEQFF
cdr3_nt: TGCGCCAGCAGCCCGCCGGGACAGGGGGCGGATGAGCAGTTCTTC

d_call: .
j_call: TRBJ1-2
clone_size: once
v_call: TRBV3-1/TRBV3-2
cdr3_aa: CASSPPGQPGTGGYTF
cdr3_nt: TGTGCCAGCAGTCCTCCCGGACAGCCCGGGACGGGCGGCTACACCTTC

d_call: .
j_call: TRBJ1-2
clone_size: .
v_call: TRBV19
cdr3_aa: CASRPTGNYGYTF
cdr3_nt: TGTGCCAGTAGACCGACAGGTAACTATGGCTACACCTTC

d_call: .
j_call: TRBJ1-2
clone_size: .
v_call: TRBV6-4
cdr3_aa: CASIVIHRRGYTF
cdr3_nt: TGTGCCAGCATTGTAATACACCGGCGGGGCTACACCTTC

d_call: .
j_call: TRBJ2-1
clone_size: once
v_call: TRBV18
cdr3_aa: CASSTVSGPAYNEQFF
cdr3_nt: TGTGCCAGCTCAACGGTCAGCGGCCCCGCCTACAATGAGCAGTTCTTC

d_call: .
j_call: TRBJ2-7
clone_size: .
v_call: TRBV20-1
cdr3_aa: CSASRPTGWDGKGFLQEQYF
cdr3_nt: TGCAGTGCTAGTCGGCCCACAGGGTGGGACGGCAAGGGGTTCTTGCAAGAGCAGTACTTC

d_call: TRBD2
j_call: TRBJ2-7
clone_size: .
v_call: TRBV6-5
cdr3_aa: CASSYSWRGAYEQYF
cdr3_nt: TGTGCCAGCAGTTACTCGTGGCGGGGGGCTTACGAGCAGTACTTC

d_call: .
j_call: TRBJ2-1
clone_size: .
v_call: TRBV5-4
cdr3_aa: CASSLSTSRYNEQFF
cdr3_nt: TGTGCCAGCAGCTTGAGTACTAGCCGTTACAATGAGCAGTTCTTC

d_call: TRBD1
j_call: TRBJ2-3
clone_size: .
v_call: TRBV5-6
cdr3_aa: CASSYRQGATDTQYF
cdr3_nt: TGTGCCAGCAGCTACCGACAGGGGGCAACAGATACGCAGTATTTT

d_call: TRBD1
j_call: TRBJ1-1
clone_size: .
v_call: TRBV6-5
cdr3_aa: CASNRGSEAFF
cdr3_nt: TGTGCCAGCAACAGGGGTTCTGAAGCTTTCTTT

d_call: .
j_call: TRBJ1-1
clone_size: .
v_call: TRBV19
cdr3_aa: CASNPGGSTEAFF
cdr3_nt: TGTGCCAGCAACCCGGGGGGGTCGACGGAAGCTTTCTTT

d_call: TRBD2
j_call: TRBJ2-7
clone_size: .
v_call: TRBV4-1
cdr3_aa: CASSQEGSGRMQYF
cdr3_nt: TGCGCCAGCAGCCAAGAGGGTAGCGGGAGAATGCAGTACTTC